This T cell receptor (beta chain) was captured by sequencing in a study of shared clonotypes between healthy human individuals. Study at large: CD4 naive and memory got three plates each, CD8 naive two, CD8 memory one.

General study results and limits: For sorted subsets, rarefaction showed incomplete sequencing despite large depth. As a rule, naive subsets had a larger estimated richness than memory subsets.

Deep-level assay runs were performed. Using immunoSEQ multiplex PCR, the repertoire was profiled, and TCRdb retains in-frame clones only, with some absent. The sample shows approximately 530,000 clones, 95% to 96% of them seen only once. A note on this clone: Its antigen is not known.

The V gene lost 0 bases and the J gene lost 5 bases, with 11 bases spanning the gap. Looked up from germline, CDR1 is SGHAT and CDR2 is FQNNGV. CDR3 length: 15 residues. The sequenced sample consisted of naive CD4+ T cells sorted from blood. Subset in this sample: CD45RA+ positively selected. J is TRBJ2-1 and V is TRBV11-2, with a weak D call TRBD2 (6 bases). The receptor comes from a woman aged 30 to 39 in good health. The CDR3: CASSLDPGGHNEQFF. The CDR3 DNA reads TGTGCCAGCAGCTTAGATCCCGGGGGACACAATGAGCAGTTCTTC.